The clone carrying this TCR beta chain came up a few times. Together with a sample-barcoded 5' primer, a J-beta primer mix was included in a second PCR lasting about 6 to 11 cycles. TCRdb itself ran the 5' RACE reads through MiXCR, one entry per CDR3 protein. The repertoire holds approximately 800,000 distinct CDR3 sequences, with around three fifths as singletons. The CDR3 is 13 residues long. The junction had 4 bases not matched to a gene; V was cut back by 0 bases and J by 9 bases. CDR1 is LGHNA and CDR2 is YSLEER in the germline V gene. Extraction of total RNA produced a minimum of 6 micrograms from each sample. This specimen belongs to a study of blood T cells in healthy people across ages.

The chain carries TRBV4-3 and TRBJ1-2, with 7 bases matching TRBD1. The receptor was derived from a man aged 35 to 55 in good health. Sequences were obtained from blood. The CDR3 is CASSQDGQVSYTF. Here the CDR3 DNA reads TGCGCCAGCAGCCAAGATGGACAGGTCAGCTACACCTTC.